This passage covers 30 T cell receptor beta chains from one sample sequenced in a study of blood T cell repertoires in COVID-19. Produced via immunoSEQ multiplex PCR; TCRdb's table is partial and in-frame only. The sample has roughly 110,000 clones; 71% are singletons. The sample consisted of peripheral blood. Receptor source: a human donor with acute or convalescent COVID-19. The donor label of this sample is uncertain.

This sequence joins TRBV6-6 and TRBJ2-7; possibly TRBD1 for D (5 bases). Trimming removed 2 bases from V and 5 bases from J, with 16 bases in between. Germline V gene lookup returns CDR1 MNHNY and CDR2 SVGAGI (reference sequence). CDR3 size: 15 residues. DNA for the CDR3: TGTGCCAGCAGTTACGGGTCCAGGGTTCCCAACGAGCAGTACTTC. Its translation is CASSYGSRVPNEQYF.

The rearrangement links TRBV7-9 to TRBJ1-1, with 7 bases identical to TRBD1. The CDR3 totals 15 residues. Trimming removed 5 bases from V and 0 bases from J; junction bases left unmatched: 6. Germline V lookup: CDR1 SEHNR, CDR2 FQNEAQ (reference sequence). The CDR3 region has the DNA TGTGCCAGCAGCGACCCCACAGGGGTGAACACTGAAGCTTTCTTT. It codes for CASSDPTGVNTEAFF.

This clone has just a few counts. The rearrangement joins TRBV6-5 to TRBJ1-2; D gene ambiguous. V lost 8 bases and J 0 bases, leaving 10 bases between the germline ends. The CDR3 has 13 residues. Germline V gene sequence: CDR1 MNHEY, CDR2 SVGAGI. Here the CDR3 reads CASGNLANYGYTF. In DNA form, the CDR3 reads TGTGCCAGCGGTAATCTAGCTAACTATGGCTACACCTTC.

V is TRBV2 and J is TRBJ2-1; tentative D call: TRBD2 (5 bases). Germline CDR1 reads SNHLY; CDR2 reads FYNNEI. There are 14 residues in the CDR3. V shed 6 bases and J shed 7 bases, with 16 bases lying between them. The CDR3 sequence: CASSRGSGWNEQFF. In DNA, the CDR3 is TGTGCCAGCAGCCGAGGGTCCGGGTGGAATGAGCAGTTCTTC.

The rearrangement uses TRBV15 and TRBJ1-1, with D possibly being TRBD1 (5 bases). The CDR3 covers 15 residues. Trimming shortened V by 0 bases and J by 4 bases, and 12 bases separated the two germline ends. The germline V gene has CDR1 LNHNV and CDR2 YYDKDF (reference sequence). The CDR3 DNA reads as TGTGCCACCAGCAGAGATCGCGGGGCGGGCACTGAAGCTTTCTTT. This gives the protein CATSRDRGAGTEAFF.

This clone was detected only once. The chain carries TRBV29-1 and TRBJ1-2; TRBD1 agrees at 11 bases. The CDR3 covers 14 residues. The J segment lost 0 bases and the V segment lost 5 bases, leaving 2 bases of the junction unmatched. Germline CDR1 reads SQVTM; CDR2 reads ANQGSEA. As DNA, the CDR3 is TGCAGCGTTCGGACAGGGGGCTCTAACTATGGCTACACCTTC. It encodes CSVRTGGSNYGYTF.

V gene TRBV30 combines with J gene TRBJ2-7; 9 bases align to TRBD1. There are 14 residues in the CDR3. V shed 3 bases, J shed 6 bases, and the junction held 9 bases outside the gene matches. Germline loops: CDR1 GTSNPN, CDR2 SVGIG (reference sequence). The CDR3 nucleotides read TGTGCCTGGAGCCGGACAGGGGTATTGGGCGAGCAGTACTTC. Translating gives CAWSRTGVLGEQYF.

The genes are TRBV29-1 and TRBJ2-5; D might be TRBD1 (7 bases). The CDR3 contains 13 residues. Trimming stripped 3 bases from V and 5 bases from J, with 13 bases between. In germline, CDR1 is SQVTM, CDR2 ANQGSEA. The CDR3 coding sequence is TGCAGCGTTGAGGAGGGGGCGCGGGAGACCCAGTACTTC. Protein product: CSVEEGARETQYF.

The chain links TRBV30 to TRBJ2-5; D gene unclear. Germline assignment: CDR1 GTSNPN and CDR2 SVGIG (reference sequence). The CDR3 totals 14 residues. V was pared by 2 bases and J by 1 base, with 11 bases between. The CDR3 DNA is TGTGCCTGGAGTAAAAGACAACTCCAAGAGACCCAGTACTTC. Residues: CAWSKRQLQETQYF.

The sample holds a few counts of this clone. CDR3: CASRKDDRVSYGYTF. The DNA of the CDR3 is TGTGCCAGCAGAAAAGACGACAGGGTGTCCTATGGCTACACCTTC. This chain links TRBV9 with TRBJ1-2, with 7 bases fitting TRBD1. Trimming took 5 bases from V and 4 from J; bases not matched to a gene: 11. CDR1 and CDR2 from the germline V gene are SGDLS and YYNGEE. This CDR3 comprises 15 residues.

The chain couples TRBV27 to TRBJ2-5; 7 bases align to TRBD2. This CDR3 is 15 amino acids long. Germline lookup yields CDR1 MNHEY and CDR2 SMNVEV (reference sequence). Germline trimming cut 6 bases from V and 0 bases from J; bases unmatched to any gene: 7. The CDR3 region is CASRRLALYQETQYF. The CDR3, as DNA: TGTGCCAGCAGAAGACTAGCCCTTTACCAAGAGACCCAGTACTTC.

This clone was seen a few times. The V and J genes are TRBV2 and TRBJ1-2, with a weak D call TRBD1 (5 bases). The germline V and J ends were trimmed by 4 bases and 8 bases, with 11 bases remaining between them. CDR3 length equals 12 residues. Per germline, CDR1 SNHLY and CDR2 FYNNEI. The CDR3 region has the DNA TGTGCCAGCAGTGCAAAGGGGCGCGGCTACACCTTC. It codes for CASSAKGRGYTF.

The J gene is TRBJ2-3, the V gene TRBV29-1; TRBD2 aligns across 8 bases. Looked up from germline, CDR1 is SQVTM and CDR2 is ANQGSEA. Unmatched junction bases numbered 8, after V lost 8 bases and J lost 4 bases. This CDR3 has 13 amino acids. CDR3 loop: CSSRGLGADTQYF. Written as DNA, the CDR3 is TGCAGCTCCCGGGGACTAGGCGCAGATACGCAGTATTTT.

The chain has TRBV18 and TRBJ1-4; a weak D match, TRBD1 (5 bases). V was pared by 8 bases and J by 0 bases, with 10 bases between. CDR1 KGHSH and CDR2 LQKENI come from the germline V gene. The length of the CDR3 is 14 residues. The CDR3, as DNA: TGTGCCAGCAAGGACACCACAACTAATGAAAAACTGTTTTTT. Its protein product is CASKDTTTNEKLFF. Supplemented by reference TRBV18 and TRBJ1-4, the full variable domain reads NAGVMQNPRHLVRRRGQEARLRCSPMKGHSHVYWYRQLPEEGLKFMVYLQKENIIDESGMPKERFSAEFPKEGPSILRIQQVVRGDSAAYFCASKDTTTNEKLFFGSGTQLSVL.

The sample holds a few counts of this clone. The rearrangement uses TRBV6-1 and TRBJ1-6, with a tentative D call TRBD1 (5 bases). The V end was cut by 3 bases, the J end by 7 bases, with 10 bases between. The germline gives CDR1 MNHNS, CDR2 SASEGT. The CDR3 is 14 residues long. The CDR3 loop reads CASSDRVLNSPLHF. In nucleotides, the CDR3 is TGTGCCAGCAGTGACAGGGTTCTGAATTCACCCCTCCACTTT.

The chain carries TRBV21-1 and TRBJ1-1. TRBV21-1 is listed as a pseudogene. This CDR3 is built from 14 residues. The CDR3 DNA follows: TGTGCCAGCACCCCGTTCTCGGGGAACACTGAAGCTTTCTTT. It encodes CASTPFSGNTEAFF.

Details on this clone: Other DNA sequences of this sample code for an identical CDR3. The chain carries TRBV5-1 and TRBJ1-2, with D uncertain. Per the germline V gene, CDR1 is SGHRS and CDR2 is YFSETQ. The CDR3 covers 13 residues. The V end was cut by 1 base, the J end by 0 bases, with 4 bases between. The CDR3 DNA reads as TGCGCCAGCAGCTTGACTACTAACTATGGCTACACCTTC. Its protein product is CASSLTTNYGYTF.

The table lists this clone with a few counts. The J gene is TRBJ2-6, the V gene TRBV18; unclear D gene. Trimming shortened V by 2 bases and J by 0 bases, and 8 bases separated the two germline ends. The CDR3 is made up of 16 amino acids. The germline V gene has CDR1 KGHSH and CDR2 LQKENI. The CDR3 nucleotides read TGTGCCAGCTCACCAACGAGGAACTCTGGGGCCAACGTCCTGACTTTC. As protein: CASSPTRNSGANVLTF.

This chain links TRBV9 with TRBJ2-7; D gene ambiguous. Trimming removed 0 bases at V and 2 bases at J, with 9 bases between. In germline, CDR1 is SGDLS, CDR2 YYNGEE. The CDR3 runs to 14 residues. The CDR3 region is CASSVGKATYEQYF. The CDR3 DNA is TGTGCCAGCAGCGTAGGTAAAGCTACCTACGAGCAGTACTTC.

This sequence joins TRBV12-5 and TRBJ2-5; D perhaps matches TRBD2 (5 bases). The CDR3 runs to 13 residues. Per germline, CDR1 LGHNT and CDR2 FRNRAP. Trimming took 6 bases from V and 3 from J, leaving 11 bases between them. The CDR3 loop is CASGTGLEETQYF. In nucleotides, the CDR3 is TGTGCTAGTGGAACCGGACTCGAAGAGACCCAGTACTTC.

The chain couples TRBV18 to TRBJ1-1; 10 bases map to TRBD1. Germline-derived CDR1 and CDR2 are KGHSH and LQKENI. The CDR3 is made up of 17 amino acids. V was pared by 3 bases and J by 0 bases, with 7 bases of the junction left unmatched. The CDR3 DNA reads TGTGCCAGCTCACCCCCCCGGGACAGGGGTTTGAACACTGAAGCTTTCTTT. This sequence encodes CASSPPRDRGLNTEAFF.

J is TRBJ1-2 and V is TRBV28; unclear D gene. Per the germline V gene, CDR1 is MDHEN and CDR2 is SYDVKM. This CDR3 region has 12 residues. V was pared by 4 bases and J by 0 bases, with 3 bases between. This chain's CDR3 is CASSSTNYGYTF. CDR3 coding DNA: TGTGCCAGCAGTTCCACTAACTATGGCTACACCTTC.

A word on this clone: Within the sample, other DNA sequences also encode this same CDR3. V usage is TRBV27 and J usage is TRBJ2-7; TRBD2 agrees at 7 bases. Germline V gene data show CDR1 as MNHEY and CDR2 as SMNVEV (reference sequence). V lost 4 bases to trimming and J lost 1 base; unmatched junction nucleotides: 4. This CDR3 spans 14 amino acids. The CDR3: CASSWGEGSYEQYF. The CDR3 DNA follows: TGTGCCAGCAGTTGGGGGGAGGGTTCCTACGAGCAGTACTTC.

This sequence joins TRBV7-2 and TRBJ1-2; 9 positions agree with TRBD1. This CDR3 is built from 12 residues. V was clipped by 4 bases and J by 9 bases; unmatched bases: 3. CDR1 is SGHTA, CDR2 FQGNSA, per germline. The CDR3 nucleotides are TGTGCCAGCAGCTCTACAGGGGGCAGCTACACCTTC. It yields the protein CASSSTGGSYTF.

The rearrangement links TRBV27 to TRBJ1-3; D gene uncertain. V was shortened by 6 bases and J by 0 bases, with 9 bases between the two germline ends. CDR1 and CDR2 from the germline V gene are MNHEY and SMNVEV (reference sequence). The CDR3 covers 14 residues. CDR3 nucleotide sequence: TGTGCCAGCAGACCCACAGTCTCTGGAAACACCATATATTTT. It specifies CASRPTVSGNTIYF.

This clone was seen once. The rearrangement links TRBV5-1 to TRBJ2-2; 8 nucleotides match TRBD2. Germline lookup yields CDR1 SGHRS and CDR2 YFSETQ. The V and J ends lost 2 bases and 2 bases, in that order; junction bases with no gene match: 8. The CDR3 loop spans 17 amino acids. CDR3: CASSFLSGGDNTGELFF. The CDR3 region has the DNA TGCGCCAGCAGCTTTCTAAGCGGGGGAGATAACACCGGGGAGCTGTTTTTT.

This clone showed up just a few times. The CDR3 sequence: CASRETGENSGNTIYF. Here the CDR3 DNA reads TGTGCCAGCAGGGAGACAGGGGAGAACTCTGGAAACACCATATATTTT. The chain couples TRBV27 to TRBJ1-3; 8 nucleotides line up with TRBD1. This CDR3 has 16 amino acids. Per germline, CDR1 MNHEY and CDR2 SMNVEV (reference sequence). Germline trimming cut 6 bases from V and 0 bases from J; bases unmatched to any gene: 7.

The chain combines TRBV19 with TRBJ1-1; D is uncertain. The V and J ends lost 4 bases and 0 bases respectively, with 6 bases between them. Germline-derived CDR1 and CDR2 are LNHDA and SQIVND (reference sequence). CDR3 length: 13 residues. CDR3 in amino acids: CASSTQVNTEAFF. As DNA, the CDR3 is TGTGCCAGTAGTACTCAGGTGAACACTGAAGCTTTCTTT. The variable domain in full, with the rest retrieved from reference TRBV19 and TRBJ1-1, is DGGITQSPKYLFRKEGQNVTLSCEQNLNHDAMYWYRQDPGQGLRLIYYSQIVNDFQKGDIAEGYSVSREKKESFPLTVTSAQKNPTAFYLCASSTQVNTEAFFGQGTRLTVV.

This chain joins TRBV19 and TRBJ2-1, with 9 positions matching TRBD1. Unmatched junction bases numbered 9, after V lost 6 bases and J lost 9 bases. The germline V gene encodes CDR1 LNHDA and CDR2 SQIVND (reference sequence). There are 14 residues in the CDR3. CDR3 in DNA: TGTGCCAGTAGCATCGGACAGGGGTTAGGTGAGCAGTTCTTC. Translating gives CASSIGQGLGEQFF. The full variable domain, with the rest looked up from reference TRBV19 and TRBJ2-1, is DGGITQSPKYLFRKEGQNVTLSCEQNLNHDAMYWYRQDPGQGLRLIYYSQIVNDFQKGDIAEGYSVSREKKESFPLTVTSAQKNPTAFYLCASSIGQGLGEQFFGPGTRLTVL.

The CDR3 protein is CASSGHQGSTEAFF. The CDR3 nucleotides are TGTGCCAGCAGTGGCCACCAGGGGAGCACTGAAGCTTTCTTT. V gene TRBV6-1 combines with J gene TRBJ1-1, with D maybe TRBD1 (6 bases). The CDR3 covers 14 residues. Germline V gene data show CDR1 as MNHNS and CDR2 as SASEGT. The V and J ends lost 4 bases and 4 bases respectively, with 13 bases between them.